The TCR beta chain under discussion was sequenced for a study of blood T cell repertoires in COVID-19. Whole-study context: There were acute and convalescent COVID-19 samples, and they came from the United States, Italy and Spain. In each case, the material was cDNA or gDNA derived from T cells, B-cell-depleted T cells, or PBMCs.

Methods used by the authors: The authors estimated nucleated cell counts from reference gene primer amplification. Assay: immunoSEQ multiplex PCR; the TCRdb copy retains only in-frame clones and omits some. V and J calls and clone size come straight from that table; D and trimming were deduced from the DNA. The sample includes tens of thousands of clones, 80% to 90% of them seen just once. The junction had 9 bases not matched to a gene; V was cut back by 6 bases and J by 12 bases. The CDR3 extends over 12 amino acids. Seattle-derived patients entered the study during active infection and were followed longitudinally.

The clonotype originates from a woman in her sixties or seventies with COVID-19, enrolled during active disease. Sequenced: peripheral blood. V usage is TRBV12-3 or TRBV12-4 and J usage is TRBJ2-3, with 7 positions matching TRBD2. CDR3 sequence (DNA): TGTGCCAGCAGAGATGCGGGAGATCCACAGTATTTT. It translates to CASRDAGDPQYF.